The present T cell receptor beta chain was sequenced within a study of shared clonotypes between healthy human individuals. J lost 6 bases, V lost 4 bases, and 3 bases had no gene match. Germline V gene sequence: CDR1 LGHNA, CDR2 YSLEER. This CDR3 spans 14 amino acids. TCRdb's table, derived via immunoSEQ multiplex PCR, lists solely in-frame clones and lacks some. This sample has more than 1,200,000 clones, with 97% to 99% found just once. The clonotype was recovered from a young man in good health. Material: naive CD4+ T cells sorted from blood. As for subset: CD45RA+ positively selected. The chain combines TRBV4-3 with TRBJ1-4, with TRBD1 identical over 9 bases. The CDR3 is CASSPGTGYEKLFF. The CDR3 coding sequence is TGCGCCAGCAGCCCCGGGACAGGGTATGAAAAACTGTTTTTT.